This T cell receptor beta chain was recovered during a study of somatic mutations in cytotoxic T cells in rheumatoid arthritis. Remarks on this clone: Its antigen is not identified.

Study-wide points: The study found that the largest CD8+ clone exceeded 20% of CD8+ cells in about an eighth of the roughly 60 patients. Antigen targets of the expanded CD8+ clones remained unidentified. Healthy controls did not share the age-linked increase in CD8+ clonality seen in rheumatoid arthritis patients.

Clones were read by immunoSEQ multiplex PCR, and TCRdb kept only the in-frame ones, dropping some. The sample gives approximately 21,000 clones, approximately 80% of which show up once; about 3.5% is in the top ten. This CDR3 is 17 amino acids long. V dropped 0 bases and J dropped 3 bases, with 17 bases sitting between them. CDR1 and CDR2 from the germline V gene are MNHNS and SASEGT. V is TRBV6-1 and J is TRBJ1-2; D ambiguous. The TCR sequence derives from an adult with rheumatoid arthritis. The sequenced material came from CD8+ T cells sorted from blood. The CDR3 DNA follows: TGTGCCAGCAGTGAAGCGCCGGGAGGGAGGGAAGACTATGGCTACACCTTC. This gives the protein CASSEAPGGREDYGYTF.